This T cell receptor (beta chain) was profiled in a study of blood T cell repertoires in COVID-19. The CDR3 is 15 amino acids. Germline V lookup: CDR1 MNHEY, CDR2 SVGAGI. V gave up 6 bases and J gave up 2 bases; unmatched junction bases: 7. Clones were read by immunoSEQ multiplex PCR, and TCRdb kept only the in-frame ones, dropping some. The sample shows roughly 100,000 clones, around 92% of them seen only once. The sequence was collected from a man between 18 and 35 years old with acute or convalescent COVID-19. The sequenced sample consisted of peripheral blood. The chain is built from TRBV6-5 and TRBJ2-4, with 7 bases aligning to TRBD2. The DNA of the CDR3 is TGTGCCAGCAGCCCCGGGGGGAAACCCAAAAACATTCAGTACTTC. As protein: CASSPGGKPKNIQYF.